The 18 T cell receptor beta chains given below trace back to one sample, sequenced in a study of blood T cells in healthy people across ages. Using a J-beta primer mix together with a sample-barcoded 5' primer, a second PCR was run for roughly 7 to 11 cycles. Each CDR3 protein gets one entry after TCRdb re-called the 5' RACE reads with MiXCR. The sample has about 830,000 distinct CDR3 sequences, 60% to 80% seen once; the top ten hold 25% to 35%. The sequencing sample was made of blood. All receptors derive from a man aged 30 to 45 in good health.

The CDR3 region is CASSFVAGGYTGELFF. The CDR3 DNA reads TGTGCCAGCAGCTTCGTAGCGGGGGGCTACACCGGGGAGCTGTTTTTT. The chain links TRBV7-3 to TRBJ2-2, with TRBD2 matching over 10 bases. The trim removed 3 bases at V and 3 bases at J, leaving 4 bases unmatched. CDR1 and CDR2 from the germline V gene are SGHTA and FQGTGA. This CDR3 contains 16 residues.

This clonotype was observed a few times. The CDR3 here is CASSSTDRGDYMNTEAFF. The DNA for the CDR3 is TGCGCCAGCAGCTCTACGGACAGGGGCGATTATATGAACACTGAAGCTTTCTTT. The V gene is TRBV5-1, the J gene TRBJ1-1; the match to TRBD1 covers 9 bases. Trimming removed 3 bases from V and 0 bases from J; junction bases left unmatched: 12. CDR3 length equals 18 residues. The germline V gene has CDR1 SGHRS and CDR2 YFSETQ.

CDR3 DNA sequence: TGTGCCAGCAGTGTTCGTGGGCAGGGTTCCTACAATGAGCAGTTCTTC. This encodes CASSVRGQGSYNEQFF. This rearrangement joins TRBV2 to TRBJ2-1; a weak D match, TRBD1 (5 bases). This CDR3 spans 16 amino acids. In germline, CDR1 is SNHLY, CDR2 FYNNEI. The ends were cut back, 4 bases at V and 1 base at J, with 14 bases in the middle.

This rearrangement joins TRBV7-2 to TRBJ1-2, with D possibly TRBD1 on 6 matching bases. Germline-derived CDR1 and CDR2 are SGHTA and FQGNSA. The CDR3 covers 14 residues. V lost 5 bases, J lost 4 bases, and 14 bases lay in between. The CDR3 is CASSMQGLGYGYTF. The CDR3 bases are TGTGCCAGCAGCATGCAGGGGTTAGGCTATGGCTACACCTTC.

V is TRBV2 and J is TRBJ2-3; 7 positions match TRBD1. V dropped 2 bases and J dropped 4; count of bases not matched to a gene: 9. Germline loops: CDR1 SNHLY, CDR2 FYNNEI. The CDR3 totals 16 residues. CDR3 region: CASSEPSGGESDTQYF. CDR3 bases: TGTGCCAGCAGTGAACCTTCAGGGGGAGAGTCAGATACGCAGTATTTT.

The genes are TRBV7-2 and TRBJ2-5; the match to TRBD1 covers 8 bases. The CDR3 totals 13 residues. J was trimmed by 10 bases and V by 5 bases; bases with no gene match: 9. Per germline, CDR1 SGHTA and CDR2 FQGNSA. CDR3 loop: CASSGAGGEVQYF. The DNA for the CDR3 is TGTGCCAGCAGCGGGGCAGGGGGCGAAGTCCAGTACTTC.

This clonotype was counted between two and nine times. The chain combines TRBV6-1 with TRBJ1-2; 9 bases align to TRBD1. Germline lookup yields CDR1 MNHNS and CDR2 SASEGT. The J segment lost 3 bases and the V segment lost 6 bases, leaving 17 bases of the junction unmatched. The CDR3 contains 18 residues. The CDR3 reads CASRPYSGTGFVDYGYTF. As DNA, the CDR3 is TGTGCCAGCAGACCCTATTCCGGGACAGGGTTTGTCGACTATGGCTACACCTTC.

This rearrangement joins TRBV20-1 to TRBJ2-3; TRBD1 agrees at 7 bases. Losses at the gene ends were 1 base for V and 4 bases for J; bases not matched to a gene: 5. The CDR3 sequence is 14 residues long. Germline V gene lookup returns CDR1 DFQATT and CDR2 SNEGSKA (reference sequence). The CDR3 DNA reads TGCAGTGCTAGAGCCAGGACAGGCCCAGATACGCAGTATTTT. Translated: CSARARTGPDTQYF.

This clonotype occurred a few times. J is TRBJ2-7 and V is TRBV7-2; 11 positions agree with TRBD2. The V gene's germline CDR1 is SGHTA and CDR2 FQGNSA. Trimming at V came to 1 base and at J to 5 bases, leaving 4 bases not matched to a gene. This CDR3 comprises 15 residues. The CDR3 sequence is CASSLVSGGADEQYF. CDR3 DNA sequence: TGTGCCAGCAGCTTAGTTAGCGGGGGGGCGGACGAGCAGTACTTC.

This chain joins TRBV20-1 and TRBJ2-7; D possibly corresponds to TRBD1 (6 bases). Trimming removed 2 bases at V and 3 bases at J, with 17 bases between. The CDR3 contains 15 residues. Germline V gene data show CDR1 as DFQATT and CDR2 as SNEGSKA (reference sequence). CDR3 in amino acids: CSARFGAGADYEQYF. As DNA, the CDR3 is TGCAGTGCTAGATTCGGGGCAGGGGCAGACTACGAGCAGTACTTC.

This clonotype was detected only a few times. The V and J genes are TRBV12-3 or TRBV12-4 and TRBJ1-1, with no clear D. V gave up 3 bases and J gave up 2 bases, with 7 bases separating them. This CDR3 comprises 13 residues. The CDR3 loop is CASSFDTNTEAFF. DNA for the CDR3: TGTGCCAGCAGTTTCGACACCAACACTGAAGCTTTCTTT.

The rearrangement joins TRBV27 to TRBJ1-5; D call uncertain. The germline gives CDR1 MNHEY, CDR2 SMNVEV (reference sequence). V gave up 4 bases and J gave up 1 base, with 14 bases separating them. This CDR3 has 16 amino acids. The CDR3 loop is CASSSSGTRSNQPQHF. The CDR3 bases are TGTGCCAGCAGTTCATCGGGCACCCGAAGCAATCAGCCCCAGCATTTT.

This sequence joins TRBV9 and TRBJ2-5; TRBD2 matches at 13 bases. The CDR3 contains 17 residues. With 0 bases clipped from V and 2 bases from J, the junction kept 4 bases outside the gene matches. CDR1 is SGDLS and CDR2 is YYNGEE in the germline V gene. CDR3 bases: TGTGCCAGCAGCGTAGCGGGACTAGCGGGGAAACAAGAGACCCAGTACTTC. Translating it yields CASSVAGLAGKQETQYF.

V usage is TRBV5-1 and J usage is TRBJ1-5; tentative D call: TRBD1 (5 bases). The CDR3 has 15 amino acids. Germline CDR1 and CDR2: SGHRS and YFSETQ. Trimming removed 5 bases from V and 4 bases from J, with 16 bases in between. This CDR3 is CASRAVPEGNQPQHF. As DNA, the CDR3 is TGCGCCAGCAGAGCGGTGCCGGAGGGGAATCAGCCCCAGCATTTT.

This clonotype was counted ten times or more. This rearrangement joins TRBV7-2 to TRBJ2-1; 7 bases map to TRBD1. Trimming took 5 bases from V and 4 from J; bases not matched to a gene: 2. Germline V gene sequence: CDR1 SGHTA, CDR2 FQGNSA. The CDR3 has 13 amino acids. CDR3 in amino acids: CASSQGQYNEQFF. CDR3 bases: TGTGCCAGCAGCCAGGGACAGTACAATGAGCAGTTCTTC. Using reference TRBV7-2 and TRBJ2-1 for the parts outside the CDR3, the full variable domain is GAGVSQSPSNKVTEKGKDVELRCDPISGHTALYWYRQSLGQGLEFLIYFQGNSAPDKSGLPSDRFSAERTGGSVSTLTIQRTQQEDSAVYLCASSQGQYNEQFFGPGTRLTVL.

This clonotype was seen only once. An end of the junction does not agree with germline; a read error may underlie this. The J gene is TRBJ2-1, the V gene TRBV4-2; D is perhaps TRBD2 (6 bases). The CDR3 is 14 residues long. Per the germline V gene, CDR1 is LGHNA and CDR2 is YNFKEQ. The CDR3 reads CAGSQVGGNNEQFF. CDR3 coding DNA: TGTGCCGGCAGCCAAGTTGGGGGGAACAATGAGCAGTTCTTC.

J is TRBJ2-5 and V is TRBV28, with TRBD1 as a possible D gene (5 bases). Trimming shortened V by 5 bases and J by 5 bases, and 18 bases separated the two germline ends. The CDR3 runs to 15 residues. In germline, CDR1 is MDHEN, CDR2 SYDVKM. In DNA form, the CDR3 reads TGTGCCAGCAGTCCACAGACAGTTATCATCGAGACCCAGTACTTC. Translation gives CASSPQTVIIETQYF.

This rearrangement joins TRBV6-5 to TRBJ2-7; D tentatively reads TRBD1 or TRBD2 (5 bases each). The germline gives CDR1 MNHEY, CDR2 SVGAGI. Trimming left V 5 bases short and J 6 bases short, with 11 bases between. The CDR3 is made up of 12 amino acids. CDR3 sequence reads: CASSRDLSEQYF. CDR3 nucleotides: TGTGCCAGCAGTAGGGACCTTTCCGAGCAGTACTTC.